Below are 7 T cell receptor beta chains sequenced from a single sample in a study of T cells of healthy individuals. TCRdb re-analysed the 5' RACE reads in MiXCR, keeping a single row per CDR3 protein. The top ten clones hold approximately 5.7% of a sample with around 98,000 distinct CDR3 sequences, about 16% of them seen once. These receptors were taken from a human donor in good health.

This clonotype appeared once. V and J are TRBV5-1 and TRBJ1-1; 9 bases are shared with TRBD1. The CDR3 is 15 residues long. J gave up 4 bases and V 5 bases, and 9 bases lay outside the gene matches. Germline CDR1 is SGHRS and CDR2 is YFSETQ. For the CDR3, the DNA is TGCGCCAGCAGTTCAGGACAGGGGACAACCACTGAAGCTTTCTTT. This codes for CASSSGQGTTTEAFF.

This clonotype was detected many times. The rearrangement uses TRBV29-1 and TRBJ1-3; D unresolved. This CDR3 region has 13 residues. V lost 3 bases to trimming and J lost 2 bases, with 8 bases between them. Germline V gene lookup returns CDR1 SQVTM and CDR2 ANQGSEA. This CDR3 reads CSVEGSPGNTIYF. The CDR3 DNA sequence: TGCAGCGTTGAGGGCAGCCCTGGAAACACCATATATTTT.

This clonotype has at least ten counts. V and J are TRBV29-1 and TRBJ1-1; D is uncertain. The germline V and J ends were trimmed by 6 bases and 1 base, with 6 bases remaining between them. CDR1 is SQVTM, CDR2 ANQGSEA, per germline. The CDR3 is made up of 11 amino acids. The CDR3 DNA is TGCAGCGTACCGACGAACACTGAAGCTTTCTTT. This gives the protein CSVPTNTEAFF.

At least ten counts were recorded for this clonotype. The chain couples TRBV6-5 to TRBJ2-3; D gene unclear. The V end was cut by 2 bases, the J end by 6 bases, with 15 bases between. The CDR3 runs to 15 residues. Germline-derived CDR1 and CDR2 are MNHEY and SVGAGI. The CDR3 coding sequence is TGTGCCAGCAGTTACGTGCCGAGTGGGCGCGATACGCAGTATTTT. Its protein is CASSYVPSGRDTQYF.

The chain joins TRBV14 to TRBJ2-3; D is undetermined. Looked up from germline, CDR1 is SGHDN and CDR2 is FVKESK. V lost 1 base and J 2 bases, leaving 7 bases between the germline ends. The length of the CDR3 is 14 residues. In DNA form, the CDR3 reads TGTGCCAGCAGCCAAGTAGCACACACAGATACGCAGTATTTT. Encoded protein: CASSQVAHTDTQYF.

The CDR3 loop is CASGLITSGSPNEQFF. In DNA form, the CDR3 reads TGTGCTAGTGGTTTGATTACTAGCGGGAGTCCCAATGAGCAGTTCTTC. The chain has TRBV12-5 and TRBJ2-1; 11 bases map to TRBD2. The germline V gene encodes CDR1 LGHNT and CDR2 FRNRAP. The CDR3 consists of 16 residues. V lost 2 bases and J lost 6; bases outside the gene matches: 6.

This chain joins TRBV7-9 and TRBJ2-3, with 8 bases fitting TRBD2. This CDR3 comprises 15 residues. Germline trimming cut 5 bases from V and 1 base from J; bases unmatched to any gene: 5. Germline CDR1 and CDR2: SEHNR and FQNEAQ (reference sequence). CDR3 nucleotides: TGTGCCAGCAGCCGCAGCGGGAGCGGCACAGATACGCAGTATTTT. This encodes CASSRSGSGTDTQYF.